Below, one T cell receptor (beta chain) is given with its context. Antigen: not known. Produced via immunoSEQ multiplex PCR; TCRdb's table is partial and in-frame only. The repertoire holds about 160,000 clones, with around 80% as singletons. The data belong to a study of cytotoxic CD8 clonotypes in ibrutinib-treated CLL. The overall study: In all, under twelve patients were relapsed/refractory, approximately 16 were treatment-naive and 17 to 18 were IGHV unmutated. Partial response was seen in approximately 24 patients and complete response in 2; after median roughly 66 months, about 14 stayed remitted, some 12 progressed. Whole-study results and caveats: Clonality was higher at ibrutinib response and returned toward baseline at progression.

There are 12 residues in the CDR3. V lost 8 bases to trimming and J lost 4 bases, with 11 bases between them. The germline gives CDR1 MNHEY, CDR2 SMNVEV (reference sequence). The rearrangement joins TRBV27 to TRBJ1-1; D possibly corresponds to TRBD1 (5 bases). This sequence originates from a human donor with chronic lymphocytic leukemia. The sample here was PBMCs, taken after 24 months of ibrutinib treatment. CDR3 in amino acids: CASAGTFTEAFF. The CDR3 bases are TGTGCCAGCGCAGGGACTTTCACTGAAGCTTTCTTT.